Listed here are 5 T cell receptor beta chains from one sample, sequenced in a study of T cells in tumors after PD-1 blockade. TCRdb's copy holds only in-frame clones and misses some; the assay was immunoSEQ multiplex PCR. The sample lists around 46,000 clones, more than 70% seen once, with 16% in the top ten. Sequences were derived from PBMCs, sampled before anti-PD-1 treatment. All receptors derive from a human donor with basal cell carcinoma.

CDR3 nucleotides: TGTGCCTGGAACCCAGGCGGATCTCTATACGAGCAGTACTTC. Translated, it gives CAWNPGGSLYEQYF. The V gene is TRBV30, the J gene TRBJ2-7; D is uncertain. Trimming took off 4 bases at V and 4 bases at J, with 17 bases between the two ends. CDR1 is GTSNPN and CDR2 is SVGIG in the germline V gene (reference sequence). The CDR3 has 14 residues. Full variable domain (rest looked up from reference TRBV30 and TRBJ2-7): SQTIHQWPATLVQPVGSPLSLECTVEGTSNPNLYWYRQAAGRGLQLLFYSVGIGQISSEVPQNLSASRPQDRQFILSSKKLLLSDSGFYLCAWNPGGSLYEQYFGPGTRLTVT.

This chain uses TRBV19 with TRBJ2-5; D is ambiguous. This CDR3 has 14 amino acids. V was pared by 0 bases and J by 2 bases, with 7 bases between. From germline, CDR1 is LNHDA and CDR2 SQIVND (reference sequence). The CDR3 DNA is TGTGCCAGTAGTATAGATCTCAGACAAGAGACCCAGTACTTC. Residues: CASSIDLRQETQYF.

This clone was detected only once. The V call is TRBV20-1, the J call TRBJ2-1; D not resolved. Germline values: CDR1 DFQATT, CDR2 SNEGSKA (reference sequence). Trimming took off 7 bases at V and 10 bases at J, with 8 bases between the two ends. The CDR3 covers 9 residues. CDR3 region: CSDEREQFF. CDR3 in DNA: TGCAGTGACGAGAGGGAGCAGTTCTTC.

This chain uses TRBV4-1 with TRBJ2-2, with TRBD1 matching over 11 bases. The CDR3 covers 17 residues. Germline loops: CDR1 MGHRA, CDR2 YSYEKL. The junction had 5 bases not matched to a gene; V was cut back by 1 base and J by 4 bases. The DNA of the CDR3 is TGCGCCAGCAGCCAAGTGGGGACAGGGGGTGGCACCGGGGAGCTGTTTTTT. Residues: CASSQVGTGGGTGELFF.

This chain uses TRBV30 with TRBJ2-5, with a weak D call TRBD1 (6 bases). CDR3 size: 13 residues. The germline CDR1 and CDR2 sequences are GTSNPN and SVGIG (reference sequence). V lost 2 bases, J lost 4 bases, and 11 bases lay in between. CDR3 in amino acids: CAWSIGRGETQYF. The CDR3 DNA sequence: TGTGCCTGGAGTATAGGCAGGGGAGAGACCCAGTACTTC. Together with reference TRBV30 and TRBJ2-5, the CDR3 gives the full variable domain: SQTIHQWPATLVQPVGSPLSLECTVEGTSNPNLYWYRQAAGRGLQLLFYSVGIGQISSEVPQNLSASRPQDRQFILSSKKLLLSDSGFYLCAWSIGRGETQYFGPGTRLLVL.